This TCR beta chain was found in a study of shared clonotypes between healthy human individuals. With regard to this clone: The target antigen is unknown.

Notes on the study in general: Unshared clonotypes carried lower generation probabilities than those common to all four donors.

Per germline, CDR1 SGHTA and CDR2 FQGNSA. The CDR3 spans 14 residues. The V gene lost 6 bases and the J gene lost 2 bases, with 11 bases spanning the gap. This was a deep-level run. Clones were sequenced by immunoSEQ multiplex PCR, and TCRdb holds only the in-frame ones, with some missing. The sample lists under 1,100,000 clones, approximately 76% occurring once. This sequence joins TRBV7-2 and TRBJ2-1, with D unclear. The origin of this receptor is a man in his late teens or twenties in good health. The sequencing input was memory CD4+ T cells sorted from blood. Documented subset: CD45RA-negative fraction. The CDR3 sequence: CASSPTLPYNEQFF. In DNA, the CDR3 is TGTGCCAGCAGTCCGACATTACCCTACAATGAGCAGTTCTTC.